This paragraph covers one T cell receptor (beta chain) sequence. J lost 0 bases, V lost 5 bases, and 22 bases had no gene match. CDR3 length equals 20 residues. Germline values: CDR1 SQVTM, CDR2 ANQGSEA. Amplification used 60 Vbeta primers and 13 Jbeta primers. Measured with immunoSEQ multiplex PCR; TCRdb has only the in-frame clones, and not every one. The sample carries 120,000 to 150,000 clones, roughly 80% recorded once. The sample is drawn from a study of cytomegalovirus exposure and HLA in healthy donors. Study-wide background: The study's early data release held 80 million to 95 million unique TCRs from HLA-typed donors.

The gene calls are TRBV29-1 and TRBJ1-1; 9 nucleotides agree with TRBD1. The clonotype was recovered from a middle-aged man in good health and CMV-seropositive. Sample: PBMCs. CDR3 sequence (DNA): TGCAGCGTTCGCGCGGGACAGGGAAGGGACCTAATAGGAATGAACACTGAAGCTTTCTTT. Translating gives CSVRAGQGRDLIGMNTEAFF.